Shown below are 14 T cell receptor beta chains from a single sample sequenced in a study of regulatory T cells in long-lasting Graves disease (dated by TCRdb to the early 2020s). The time point label corresponds to: newly diagnosed GD, antithyroid drugs for less than 3 months. For both TCR sequencing and RNA sequencing, RNA was extracted from PBMCs in TRIzol. Library generation was performed with multiplex PCR. TCRdb names Illumina HiSeq 4000 as the instrument used. CDR3 regions were amplified by Arm-PCR with iRepertoire HTBI primers to construct TCR beta libraries. TCRdb reanalyzed the raw reads on its own, using fastp at Q25 for trimming and MiXCR for clone calling, and kept in-frame beta chains. Rows with a matching CDR3 protein are joined into one entry that keeps the most common DNA and genes. The sample has approximately 390,000 distinct CDR3 sequences on record, around 15% of them singletons. The top ten constitute 20% to 25% of the sample.

These sequences were also reported in another study, on T cells in Graves' hyperthyroidism and ophthalmopathy.

The sequencing used peripheral blood mononuclear cells (PBMCs), collected at new diagnosis, from a patient treated with antithyroid drugs. The receptors derive from a woman aged 18-35 years with Graves disease. Donor details come from another sample of the same person, matched by shared clones.

This clonotype was observed many times. The chain has TRBV11-2 and TRBJ2-3; D call uncertain. V gave up 0 bases and J gave up 0 bases, with 10 bases separating them. In germline, CDR1 is SGHAT, CDR2 FQNNGV. The CDR3 is 16 residues long. CDR3: CASSLESTISTDTQYF. CDR3 in DNA: TGTGCCAGCAGCTTAGAAAGCACAATTAGCACAGATACGCAGTATTTT.

This chain links TRBV14 with TRBJ2-3, with D unclear. CDR3 length equals 13 residues. CDR1 is SGHDN and CDR2 is FVKESK in the germline V gene. The ends were cut back, 0 bases at V and 5 bases at J, with 6 bases in the middle. The DNA for the CDR3 is TGTGCCAGCAGCCAAGAATTGAGAGATACGCAGTATTTT. Translated: CASSQELRDTQYF.

The sample holds many counts of this clonotype. The rearrangement joins TRBV2 to TRBJ2-3; 9 bases agree with TRBD1. This CDR3 is built from 14 residues. The germline V gene encodes CDR1 SNHLY and CDR2 FYNNEI. Losses at the gene ends were 10 bases for V and 4 bases for J; bases not matched to a gene: 9. The CDR3 DNA sequence: TGTGCCACCCATCGGGACAGGGTTGCAGATACGCAGTATTTT. Residues: CATHRDRVADTQYF.

This clonotype was observed at least ten times. The CDR3 loop reads CASSSELPSGANVLTF. In nucleotides, the CDR3 is TGTGCCAGCAGTTCCGAGCTGCCCTCTGGGGCCAACGTCCTGACTTTC. The chain has TRBV6-2 or TRBV6-3 and TRBJ2-6; D is ambiguous. CDR1 MNHEY and CDR2 SVGEGT come from the germline V gene. With 4 bases removed from V and 0 bases from J, the gap between germline ends came to 10 bases. The CDR3 extends over 16 amino acids.

This chain joins TRBV27 and TRBJ2-6; TRBD2 might be the D (5 bases). Trimming cost V 6 bases and J 5 bases, with 11 bases left between them. Looked up from germline, CDR1 is MNHEY and CDR2 is SMNVEV (reference sequence). CDR3 length equals 14 residues. The CDR3 region is CASRGLPRANVLTF. CDR3 nucleotide sequence: TGTGCCAGCAGAGGACTCCCGCGGGCCAACGTCCTGACTTTC.

This rearrangement joins TRBV7-9 to TRBJ2-3, with D unclear. This CDR3 comprises 15 residues. The V gene lost 8 bases and the J gene lost 6 bases, with 21 bases spanning the gap. CDR1 SEHNR and CDR2 FQNEAQ come from the germline V gene (reference sequence). The CDR3 nucleotides are TGTGCCAGCCAGAGCCCGGGCCAAATTAGGGATACGCAGTATTTT. It specifies CASQSPGQIRDTQYF.

This clonotype was recorded at least ten times. The chain has TRBV6-1 and TRBJ2-7; D unresolved. The CDR3 has 14 residues. Germline V gene lookup returns CDR1 MNHNS and CDR2 SASEGT. V dropped 7 bases and J dropped 2 bases, with 15 bases sitting between them. CDR3 DNA: TGTGCCAGCACCAAGGGTCCAGGTACCTACGAGCAGTACTTC. Encoded protein: CASTKGPGTYEQYF.

This clonotype was seen many times. The chain carries TRBV5-1 and TRBJ2-7, with TRBD1 identical over 10 bases. Losses at the gene ends were 0 bases for V and 7 bases for J; bases not matched to a gene: 4. Per the germline V gene, CDR1 is SGHRS and CDR2 is YFSETQ. The CDR3 loop spans 14 amino acids. The CDR3 DNA sequence: TGCGCCAGCAGCTTGGCCGGGACAGGGGAGGAGCAGTACTTC. It translates to CASSLAGTGEEQYF.

Remarks on this clonotype: Germline and junction disagree at one end, which may indicate a read error. This chain joins TRBV19 and TRBJ2-2, with 8 bases lining up with TRBD1. The CDR3 extends over 14 amino acids. Germline lookup yields CDR1 LNHDA and CDR2 SQIVND (reference sequence). The CDR3 spells CVSSDRGSTGELFF. In DNA, the CDR3 is TGTGTCAGTAGTGACAGGGGAAGCACCGGGGAGCTGTTTTTT.

Many counts were recorded for this clonotype. This rearrangement joins TRBV11-2 to TRBJ1-1; the D is unclear. This CDR3 has 13 residues. CDR1 is SGHAT and CDR2 is FQNNGV in the germline V gene. The V gene lost 0 bases and the J gene lost 5 bases, with 7 bases spanning the gap. For the CDR3, the DNA is TGTGCCAGCAGCTTAGACAGGAGGACTGAAGCTTTCTTT. Encoded protein: CASSLDRRTEAFF.

The chain joins TRBV2 to TRBJ1-2; 10 bases are a match to TRBD1. After removal of 5 bases from V and 8 bases from J, the junction contained 11 bases not matched to a gene. CDR1 is SNHLY, CDR2 FYNNEI, per germline. The CDR3 consists of 15 residues. The CDR3: CASSLSGTGARGYTF. The CDR3 DNA reads TGTGCCAGCAGTTTGTCCGGGACAGGGGCGCGGGGCTACACCTTC.

The chain recombines TRBV29-1 with TRBJ2-1; 13 bases agree with TRBD2. V was pared by 7 bases and J by 6 bases, with 6 bases of the junction left unmatched. CDR3 size: 14 residues. CDR1 and CDR2 from the germline V gene are SQVTM and ANQGSEA. The CDR3 sequence is CSGGTSGVPNEQFF. In DNA, the CDR3 is TGCAGCGGGGGGACTAGCGGGGTCCCCAATGAGCAGTTCTTC.

The chain employs TRBV10-2 and TRBJ1-2; unclear D gene. This CDR3 is 10 amino acids long. Germline V gene lookup returns CDR1 WSHSY and CDR2 SAAADI. V was shortened by 4 bases and J by 14 bases, with 11 bases between the two germline ends. The CDR3 here is CASSGPMVTF. Written as DNA, the CDR3 is TGCGCCAGCAGTGGGCCTATGGTGACCTTC.

This clonotype was recorded a few times. The chain carries TRBV20-1 and TRBJ2-3; D uncertain. The CDR3 covers 14 residues. Germline lookup yields CDR1 DFQATT and CDR2 SNEGSKA (reference sequence). V was shortened by 6 bases and J by 0 bases, with 13 bases between the two germline ends. As DNA, the CDR3 is TGCAGTGCAGTTATAACTACTAGCACAGATACGCAGTATTTT. Protein sequence: CSAVITTSTDTQYF.